Following are 18 T cell receptor beta chains from one sample sequenced in a study of T cell responses to AZD1222 COVID-19 vaccine. Assay used: immunoSEQ multiplex PCR; TCRdb lists only in-frame clones, some missing. Of fewer than 65,000 clones listed, roughly nine tenths are singletons. This sample comprised peripheral blood, obtained 28 days after the second AZD1222 dose. These receptors were collected from an adult who received the AZD1222 COVID-19 vaccine.

The chain has TRBV5-6 and TRBJ2-2, with D unclear. Trimming stripped 4 bases from V and 7 bases from J, with 14 bases between. CDR3 size: 14 residues. In germline, CDR1 is SGHDT, CDR2 YYEEEE. The CDR3 spells CASSPDYRDGELFF. The CDR3 nucleotides read TGTGCCAGCAGCCCCGATTACCGAGACGGGGAGCTGTTTTTT.

This chain uses TRBV27 with TRBJ2-7; 9 bases map to TRBD1. Losses at the gene ends were 7 bases for V and 3 bases for J; bases not matched to a gene: 4. Germline values: CDR1 MNHEY, CDR2 SMNVEV (reference sequence). The CDR3 consists of 13 residues. CDR3 bases: TGTGCCAGCAACCCGGGACAGGGCTACGAGCAGTACTTC. This sequence encodes CASNPGQGYEQYF.

The J gene is TRBJ1-4, the V gene TRBV11-3; 10 bases match TRBD1. The CDR3 has 17 amino acids. Germline CDR1 SGHNT, CDR2 YENEEA. Trimming removed 4 bases from V and 6 bases from J; junction bases left unmatched: 11. The CDR3 sequence is CASSSGTGALPDEKLFF. The DNA for the CDR3 is TGTGCCAGCAGCTCCGGGACAGGGGCCCTTCCGGATGAAAAACTGTTTTTT.

The V call is TRBV25-1, the J call TRBJ2-1; no clear D. V dropped 3 bases and J dropped 3 bases, with 9 bases sitting between them. Looked up from germline, CDR1 is MGHDK and CDR2 is SYGVNS. The CDR3 runs to 14 residues. CDR3 bases: TGTGCCAGCAGTGAGAAGGCAGTCTACAATGAGCAGTTCTTC. Its translation: CASSEKAVYNEQFF.

V usage is TRBV29-1 and J usage is TRBJ2-3; TRBD1 is a possible D gene (5 bases). Germline V gene lookup returns CDR1 SQVTM and CDR2 ANQGSEA. There are 14 residues in the CDR3. Trimming removed 6 bases from V and 2 bases from J, with 15 bases in between. CDR3 nucleotide sequence: TGCAGCGTGGGCGGTGTTGGGGCCACAGATACGCAGTATTTT. Encoded protein: CSVGGVGATDTQYF.

The V gene is TRBV7-8, the J gene TRBJ1-4; D uncertain. CDR1 is SGHVS and CDR2 is FQNEAQ in the germline V gene. The CDR3 consists of 18 residues. The V gene lost 0 bases and the J gene lost 6 bases, with 20 bases spanning the gap. CDR3 nucleotide sequence: TGTGCCAGCAGCTTAGCACCCAACCGGGCGGCCTACTATGAAAAACTGTTTTTT. Residues: CASSLAPNRAAYYEKLFF.

This chain uses TRBV3-1 (or the pseudogene TRBV3-2) with TRBJ1-1, with a tentative D call TRBD1 (5 bases). This CDR3 is built from 14 residues. With 2 bases removed from V and 1 base from J, the gap between germline ends came to 8 bases. The germline V gene encodes CDR1 LGHDT and CDR2 YNNKEL (reference sequence). CDR3 in amino acids: CASSQPGRNTEAFF. The DNA for the CDR3 is TGTGCCAGCAGCCAACCAGGGAGGAACACTGAAGCTTTCTTT.

The rearrangement joins TRBV13 to TRBJ1-4; no clear D. Germline V lookup: CDR1 PRHDT, CDR2 FYEKMQ (reference sequence). V shed 1 base and J shed 7 bases, with 10 bases lying between them. The CDR3 runs 14 residues. CDR3 coding DNA: TGTGCCAGCAGCTTAGCCCGGGGAGTTGAAAAACTGTTTTTT. It yields the protein CASSLARGVEKLFF.

The V and J genes are TRBV5-6 and TRBJ1-2; 11 nucleotides line up with TRBD1. The CDR3 contains 16 residues. From germline, CDR1 is SGHDT and CDR2 YYEEEE. V gave up 3 bases and J gave up 4 bases; unmatched junction bases: 8. The CDR3 DNA reads TGTGCCAGCAGCTGGGACAGGGGGAGCTCGTTCTATGGCTACACCTTC. This gives the protein CASSWDRGSSFYGYTF.

The chain links TRBV25-1 to TRBJ2-1; D may be TRBD1 (5 bases). This CDR3 comprises 17 residues. The V and J ends lost 3 bases and 0 bases respectively, with 15 bases between them. The germline V gene encodes CDR1 MGHDK and CDR2 SYGVNS. In DNA form, the CDR3 reads TGTGCCAGCAGTGATGCCGGCCCAAGGGGCTCCTACAATGAGCAGTTCTTC. It is translated as CASSDAGPRGSYNEQFF.

This clone came up once. V usage is TRBV2 and J usage is TRBJ1-5; 7 nucleotides line up with TRBD1. Germline V lookup: CDR1 SNHLY, CDR2 FYNNEI. The CDR3 is 12 amino acids. Trimming cost V 2 bases and J 15 bases; bases outside gene matches: 7. The CDR3 here is CASSEFTGDGHF. The CDR3 DNA is TGTGCCAGCAGTGAATTCACAGGGGATGGGCATTTT.

The chain links TRBV11-3 to TRBJ2-1; the D gene is possibly TRBD2 (5 bases). The germline CDR1 and CDR2 sequences are SGHNT and YENEEA. The CDR3 is made up of 15 amino acids. V was pared by 5 bases and J by 8 bases, with 19 bases between. The CDR3 DNA reads TGTGCCAGCAGCCGCGGGCCCCAGGTGGGCGATGAGCAGTTCTTC. Its protein product is CASSRGPQVGDEQFF.

The chain is built from TRBV4-3 and TRBJ2-7; 7 bases are shared with TRBD2. Germline assignment: CDR1 LGHNA and CDR2 YSLEER. Losses at the gene ends were 1 base for V and 6 bases for J; bases not matched to a gene: 12. This CDR3 has 16 residues. The CDR3 DNA sequence: TGCGCCAGCAGCCAAGCGGTTTCCGCGGGAGTAGGCGAGCAGTACTTC. This sequence encodes CASSQAVSAGVGEQYF.

The gene calls are TRBV24-1 and TRBJ2-5; no firm D call. There are 15 residues in the CDR3. Germline loops: CDR1 KGHDR, CDR2 SFDVKD. Trimming pared 2 bases from V and 0 bases from J, leaving 9 bases between. This CDR3 is CATSDWVGYQETQYF. As DNA, the CDR3 is TGTGCCACCAGTGATTGGGTGGGGTACCAAGAGACCCAGTACTTC.

This rearrangement joins TRBV3-1 (or the pseudogene TRBV3-2) to TRBJ2-7; TRBD1 is a possible D gene (6 bases). Germline V gives CDR1 LGHDT, CDR2 YNNKEL (reference sequence). The CDR3 consists of 15 residues. Trimming removed 6 bases from V and 1 base from J, with 16 bases in between. The CDR3 DNA is TGTGCCAGCAGGGCGCCAGGGGCAAGATCCTACGAGCAGTACTTC. This codes for CASRAPGARSYEQYF.

This sequence joins TRBV9 and TRBJ2-7; 13 positions agree with TRBD2. The CDR3 is made up of 18 amino acids. With V trimmed by 0 bases and J by 1 base, 7 bases remained unmatched. Per germline, CDR1 SGDLS and CDR2 YYNGEE. The chain's CDR3 is CASSVGGLAGEISYEQYF. As DNA, the CDR3 is TGTGCCAGCAGCGTAGGCGGACTAGCGGGAGAAATATCCTACGAGCAGTACTTC.

The V and J genes are TRBV19 and TRBJ1-5, with D maybe TRBD1 (6 bases). Germline V CDR1 and CDR2: LNHDA, SQIVND (reference sequence). The CDR3 loop spans 12 amino acids. V lost 8 bases and J 4 bases, leaving 9 bases between the germline ends. The CDR3 DNA follows: TGTGCCAGTGGGCAGGGGAATCAGCCCCAGCATTTT. Residues: CASGQGNQPQHF.

V is TRBV6-5 and J is TRBJ1-1; perhaps TRBD1 as D (6 bases). The ends were cut back, 7 bases at V and 5 bases at J, with 14 bases in the middle. CDR1 is MNHEY, CDR2 SVGAGI, per germline. The CDR3 is 13 residues long. Written as DNA, the CDR3 is TGTGCCAGCACGGAGGGGGTTAGGACTGAAGCTTTCTTT. It translates to CASTEGVRTEAFF.